The entry that follows covers one TCR beta chain sequence. No cognate antigen has been identified for it. No much larger clone exists at a distance of one base, and base qualities are not known. Collaborating institutions collected whole blood in K2EDTA tubes following their own protocols. For TCRbeta analysis, collaborator samples were shipped as frozen whole blood, as isolated PBMCs, or as DNA extracted from either sample type. CDR1 and CDR2 are drawn from the germline V gene: KGHDR, SFDVKD. The CDR3 runs 14 residues from the cysteine to the phenylalanine. The kept DNA is CDR3 alone, 42 bases in frame from the first base. V loses 3 bases of germline sequence and J loses 2 bases, and the interval between the two ends is 9 bases. The data stem from a study of blood T cell repertoires in COVID-19 (TCRdb year 2020). With respect to the entire study: Collaborator samples came from the United States, Italy and Spain and covered acute and convalescent phases of COVID-19. The material from the prospective study consisted of cDNA or gDNA derived from T cells, B-cell-depleted T cells, or PBMCs. Where available, HLA class I and class II types were obtained from metadata supplied by the sample provider rather than from assay-based typing. The repertoires were made available in a free public database intended to serve as a resource for research on the immune response to SARS-CoV-2. Deeply sampled blood TCRbeta repertoires from subjects exposed to, actively infected with, or recovered from COVID-19 were included in the dataset. Sample metadata almost always included a de-identified subject ID, COVID-19 status, age in years and sex. The samples were drawn from the first 160 participants of the ongoing ImmuneRACE study and from some 1,300 subjects provided by 6 global collaborators. Broad study findings and their caveats: The quantity of clinical and demographic metadata differed by source and by participant and was supplied without curation.

The immunoSEQ Assay, a bias-controlled multiplex PCR, was used to amplify TCRbeta CDR3 regions from genomic DNA. Turning to the authors' computational methods: The number of nucleated cells in each sample was estimated from the amplification of reference gene primers within the assay. To quantify the absolute abundance of each unique TCRbeta CDR3 rearrangement, sequence reads were collapsed and filtered. For each sample, productive Simpson clonality was calculated as the square root of Simpson's diversity index over productive rearrangements. TCRdb's version of the immuneACCESS table is confined to in-frame rearrangements and falls short of the full clone set. An unresolved V gene accounts for under half of the shortfall where checked; the remainder is of unknown origin. That table supplies the V and J calls and clone size; D and trimming were determined from the DNA. Counted in this sample were some 62,000 clones; under 80% of them appeared once. The ten largest clones represent 15% to 20% of the sample.

This clonotype was sampled from a man aged 60 to 75 with acute or convalescent COVID-19. The V and J genes are TRBV24-1 and TRBJ1-2; TRBD1 might be the D gene, on 6 matching bases. Sequencing was performed on peripheral blood. The DNA sequence is as follows: TGTGCCACCAGTGATGCGGGGGCGAACTATGGCTACACCTTC. The resulting protein is CATSDAGANYGYTF.